The rows below give T cell receptor beta chains drawn from one sample of a study of OX40 agonist ivuxolimab in advanced cancers. Sequencing used immunoSEQ multiplex PCR; TCRdb keeps in-frame clones, though not all of them. The data show 25,000 to 30,000 clones, 90% seen once. This specimen consisted of CD4+ or CD8+ T cells sorted from blood, obtained in a trial of the OX40 agonist ivuxolimab. These receptor sequences come from an adult with an advanced solid tumor such as melanoma, head and neck, liver or kidney cancer. CDR3s include the opening cysteine and the closing phenylalanine or tryptophan. D genes are given only for firm matches. Not all rows give a size; the values are once, few, many and, for expanded clones, a class.

TGTGCCAGCCTCACCTGGGGGGCCGGCGAGCAGTACTTC,CASLTWGAGEQYF,.,TRBV28,once,TRBJ2-7
TGCGCCAGCAGCGAATCCCGGGACACCGCGCGCACAGATACGCAGTATTTT,CASSESRDTARTDTQYF,.,TRBV5-1,once,TRBJ2-3
TGTGCCAGCAGTCGTGACAGGGACTATGGCTACACCTTC,CASSRDRDYGYTF,TRBD1,TRBV27,.,TRBJ1-2
TGTGCCTGGAGTATGGGGACACCTGGCACTGAAGCTTTCTTT,CAWSMGTPGTEAFF,.,TRBV30,.,TRBJ1-1
TGCGCCAGCAGCGTAGCGGGAGGAAGCTACAATGAGCAGTTCTTC,CASSVAGGSYNEQFF,TRBD2,TRBV5-1,.,TRBJ2-1
TGTGCCAGCAGTTACCTGCACATCCCACCCGGGGAGCTGTTTTTT,CASSYLHIPPGELFF,.,TRBV6-5,.,TRBJ2-2
TGTGCCAGCAGCAGACCGATGGACAGACTCACCGGGGAGCTGTTTTTT,CASSRPMDRLTGELFF,.,TRBV7-2,.,TRBJ2-2
TGTGCCAGCAGCGTAGGAGGACAGACCCAAGAGACCCAGTACTTC,CASSVGGQTQETQYF,.,TRBV9,.,TRBJ2-5
TGCGCCAGCAGTCGGACAGGCCCCCCGAACACCGGGGAGCTGTTTTTT,CASSRTGPPNTGELFF,TRBD1,TRBV4-3,.,TRBJ2-2
TGTGCCAGAGGGACTAGCGGGAGACGCTACGAGCAGTACTTC,CARGTSGRRYEQYF,TRBD2,TRBV2,once,TRBJ2-7
TGCGCCAGCAGTGACGGGACTAGCGGCACAGATACGCAGTATTTT,CASSDGTSGTDTQYF,TRBD2,TRBV10-1,once,TRBJ2-3
TGCGCCAGCAGCCCAATGAACAATGAGCAGTTCTTC,CASSPMNNEQFF,.,TRBV5-1,.,TRBJ2-1
TGTGCCAGCAGTTTAATAGCGGGAGGCATAAATGAGCAGTTCTTC,CASSLIAGGINEQFF,TRBD2,TRBV27,.,TRBJ2-1
TGTGCCAGCAGCTTAGATCTGCAGGGTTCCAACTATGGCTACACCTTC,CASSLDLQGSNYGYTF,.,TRBV11-2,.,TRBJ1-2
TGTGCCAGTAGAACGACGGATGCAGGCAATCAGCCCCAGCATTTT,CASRTTDAGNQPQHF,.,TRBV19,.,TRBJ1-5
TGTGCCAGCAGGGTGTCGCATACGCAGTATTTT,CASRVSHTQYF,.,TRBV27,once,TRBJ2-3
TGTGCCAGCAGCAAGGTGGGGGCGACGATAGAGAACATTCAGTACTTC,CASSKVGATIENIQYF,.,TRBV5-6,.,TRBJ2-4
TGCGCCAGCAGTCCCCAGTCGAGCGGAGTTGGGGAGCAGTACTTC,CASSPQSSGVGEQYF,.,TRBV4-1,.,TRBJ2-7
TGTGCCAGCAGCCTCCGGACAGGGACCAGGGATCAGCCCCAGCATTTT,CASSLRTGTRDQPQHF,TRBD1,TRBV13,.,TRBJ1-5
TGTGCCAGCAGTTCCGGACGTGGAGGCCCCGGATGGGGGGACTACGAGCAGTACTTC,CASSSGRGGPGWGDYEQYF,.,TRBV5-4,.,TRBJ2-7
TGTGCCAGCAGCCAAGGGGTGTTGACGATTGGCTACACCTTC,CASSQGVLTIGYTF,.,TRBV14,.,TRBJ1-2
TGCGCCAGCAGCCAAGAAGTCAGGGCCGGGGAGCTGTTTTTT,CASSQEVRAGELFF,.,TRBV4-1,once,TRBJ2-2
TGTGCCAGCAGACCTGGACAGGGGGCAATCCTCGAGCAGTACTTC,CASRPGQGAILEQYF,TRBD1,TRBV6-6,.,TRBJ2-7
TGTGCCAGAAGCTTGATCTGGACGGGAGGATATGGCGGGGAGCTGTTTTTT,CARSLIWTGGYGGELFF,TRBD2,TRBV5-3,.,TRBJ2-2
TGTGCCAGCAGTTCTCCGGGACAGATGAACACTGAAGCTTTCTTT,CASSSPGQMNTEAFF,TRBD1,TRBV11-2,.,TRBJ1-1
TGTGCCAGCAGCTTAGGCTTGGGAGGCACCTACAATGAGCAGTTCTTC,CASSLGLGGTYNEQFF,.,TRBV13,.,TRBJ2-1
TGTGCCAGCAGCGCGGGGCCCCGGGCGACCCAGTACTTC,CASSAGPRATQYF,.,TRBV6-1,.,TRBJ2-5
TGTGCCAGCAGTTTAAGCATAGCGGGAGTATCCTACGAGCAGTACTTC,CASSLSIAGVSYEQYF,TRBD2,TRBV27,.,TRBJ2-7
TGTGCCATCAGAGGGTTGCGGGAGGATTACAATGAGCAGTTCTTC,CAIRGLREDYNEQFF,TRBD2,TRBV10-3,.,TRBJ2-1
TGTGCCAGCAGCTTGGGGAACACCGGGGAGCTGTTTTTT,CASSLGNTGELFF,.,TRBV7-6,.,TRBJ2-2
TGCGCCAGCAGTGTCCAGCGGGATTCAGGGAATGAGCAGTTCTTC,CASSVQRDSGNEQFF,TRBD2,TRBV5-1,.,TRBJ2-1
TGTGCCATCAGTGAGTCCAGACAGAACAATGAGCAGTTCTTC,CAISESRQNNEQFF,.,TRBV10-3,.,TRBJ2-1
TGTGCCAGCAGCTTAGCGGCAGGGCCCCTCTACAATGAGCAGTTCTTC,CASSLAAGPLYNEQFF,.,TRBV7-9,.,TRBJ2-1
TGCAGCGGCCTACTAGAAACCTACAATGAGCAGTTCTTC,CSGLLETYNEQFF,.,TRBV29-1,.,TRBJ2-1
TGTGCCACCCGTCAGTGGGGGGACAATGAGCAGTTCTTC,CATRQWGDNEQFF,.,TRBV27,.,TRBJ2-1
TGTGCCAGCAGCCTAGATGGCGGAAAATCCTACGAGCAGTACTTC,CASSLDGGKSYEQYF,.,TRBV7-2,.,TRBJ2-7
TGTGCCAGCAGCTTAGGGACAGGGTCTGGAAACACCATATATTTT,CASSLGTGSGNTIYF,TRBD1,TRBV13,.,TRBJ1-3
TGTGCCAGCTCACCATCTTCAGACAATGAGCAGTTCTTC,CASSPSSDNEQFF,.,TRBV18,.,TRBJ2-1
TGTGCCAGCCGAGGCACAGATACGCAGTATTTT,CASRGTDTQYF,.,TRBV19,.,TRBJ2-3
TGCGCCAGTCCAACCCCGGTCACCTTC,CASPTPVTF,.,TRBV6-1,.,TRBJ1-2
TGTGCCAGCAACCGACAGGGGATAACTGAAGCTTTCTTT,CASNRQGITEAFF,TRBD1,TRBV5-6,once,TRBJ1-1
TGTGTCAGAAGCTTAATCCCGATACAGGTTAGCAATCAGCCCCAGCATTTT,CVRSLIPIQVSNQPQHF,.,TRBV7-5,.,TRBJ1-5
TGTGCCAGCAGCCCAGGGGGTAACACCGGGGAGCTGTTTTTT,CASSPGGNTGELFF,TRBD1,TRBV7-8,.,TRBJ2-2
TGTGCCAGCAGTAAGGGACTAGCGGGAGCGGAGACCCAGTACTTC,CASSKGLAGAETQYF,TRBD2,TRBV27,.,TRBJ2-5
TGTGCCAGCAGCTTAGAAGCCCTTAGCTCCTACGAGCAGTACTTC,CASSLEALSSYEQYF,.,TRBV7-6,once,TRBJ2-7
TGTGCCAGCAGCCCATCCGGTAATGAGCAGTTCTTC,CASSPSGNEQFF,.,TRBV7-6,.,TRBJ2-1
TGTGCCAGCAGCTTAGACAGGGAATTTGGCTACACCTTC,CASSLDREFGYTF,.,TRBV13,once,TRBJ1-2
TGCGCCAGCAGTGAGTCGCGGGGGACAGGGAGGTATGGCAATCAGCCCCAGCATTTT,CASSESRGTGRYGNQPQHF,TRBD1,TRBV10-2,.,TRBJ1-5
TGTGCCAGTAGTATAACCCCAGCGACCGGGGAGCTGTTTTTT,CASSITPATGELFF,.,TRBV19,.,TRBJ2-2
TGCGCCAGCAGCACTGGAGTGACGGGAGAGGGGTGGGAGACCCAGTACTTC,CASSTGVTGEGWETQYF,.,TRBV5-1,.,TRBJ2-5
TGTGCCTGGAGTCGGCGCCAGGGGAACACCGGGGAGCTGTTTTTT,CAWSRRQGNTGELFF,.,TRBV30,.,TRBJ2-2
TGTGCCAGCAGCGATACCGGGACAGGGGAATACGAGCAGTACTTC,CASSDTGTGEYEQYF,TRBD1,TRBV9,.,TRBJ2-7
TGTGCCAGCAGCTTTTGTGGGGCGACCCCAGGAGGTAGGTACGAGCAGTACTTC,CASSFCGATPGGRYEQYF,.,TRBV7-9,.,TRBJ2-7
TGTGCCTGGAGTTTTTGGGCAAACGAGGAAGCTAACTATGGCTACACCTTC,CAWSFWANEEANYGYTF,.,TRBV30,.,TRBJ1-2
TGCGCCAGCAGCCAGGGAGCCGGACCGGCGGAGACGCAGTATTTT,CASSQGAGPAETQYF,.,TRBV4-1,.,TRBJ2-3
TGCAGCGGACTAGCGGTCGACTACAATGAGCAGTTCTTC,CSGLAVDYNEQFF,TRBD2,TRBV29-1,.,TRBJ2-1